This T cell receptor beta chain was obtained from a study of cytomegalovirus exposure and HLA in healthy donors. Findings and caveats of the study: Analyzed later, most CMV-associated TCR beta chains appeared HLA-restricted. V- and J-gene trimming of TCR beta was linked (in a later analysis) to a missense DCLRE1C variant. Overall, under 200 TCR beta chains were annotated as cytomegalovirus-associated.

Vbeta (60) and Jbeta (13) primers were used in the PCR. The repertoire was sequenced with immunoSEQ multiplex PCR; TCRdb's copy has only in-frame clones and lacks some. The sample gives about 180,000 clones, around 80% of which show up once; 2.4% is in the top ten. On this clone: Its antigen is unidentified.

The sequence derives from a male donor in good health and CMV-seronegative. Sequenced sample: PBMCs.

CDR3 DNA sequence: TGTGCCAGCAGTTCAACGACTAGCGGGAGGACAGATACGCAGTATTTT. Amino acids: CASSSTTSGRTDTQYF. J is TRBJ2-3 and V is TRBV27, with 13 bases that match TRBD2. V lost 4 bases, J lost 3 bases, and 4 bases stayed unmatched. This CDR3 has 16 amino acids. Germline CDR1 reads MNHEY; CDR2 reads SMNVEV (reference sequence).